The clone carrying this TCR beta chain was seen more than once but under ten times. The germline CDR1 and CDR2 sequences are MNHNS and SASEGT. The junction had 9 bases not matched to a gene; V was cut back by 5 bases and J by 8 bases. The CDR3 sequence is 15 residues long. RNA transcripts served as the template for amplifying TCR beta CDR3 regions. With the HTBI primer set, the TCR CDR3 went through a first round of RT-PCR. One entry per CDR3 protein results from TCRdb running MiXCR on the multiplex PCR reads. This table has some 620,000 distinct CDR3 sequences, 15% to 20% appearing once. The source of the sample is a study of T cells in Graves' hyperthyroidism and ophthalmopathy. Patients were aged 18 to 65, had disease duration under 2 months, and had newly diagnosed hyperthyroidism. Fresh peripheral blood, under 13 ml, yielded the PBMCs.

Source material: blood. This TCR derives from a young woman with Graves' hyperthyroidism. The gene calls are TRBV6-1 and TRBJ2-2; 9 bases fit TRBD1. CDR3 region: CASSPLTGGSGELFF. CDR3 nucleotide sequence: TGTGCCAGCAGTCCCTTGACAGGGGGGTCGGGGGAGCTGTTTTTT.